This TCR beta chain emerged from a study of shared clonotypes between healthy human individuals. Deep level was the assay's run setting. Sequenced by immunoSEQ multiplex PCR; TCRdb stores in-frame clones only, minus some. The sample has around 100,000 clones, approximately 61% seen once. General study findings and limits: The four-donor shared clonotypes exceeded non-shared clonotypes in generation probability, with non-shared ones scoring lower.

The germline V gene has CDR1 MNHEY and CDR2 SMNVEV (reference sequence). There are 14 residues in the CDR3. V lost 7 bases to trimming and J lost 8 bases, with 17 bases between them. CD8 memory comprised CD45RO+ plus CCR7-negative CD45RA+ TemRA cells. For this clone: Its antigen is currently unknown.

The sample was memory CD8+ T cells sorted from blood. As for subset: CD45RO+ cells pooled with CCR7-negative TemRA cells. This TCR was recovered from a man aged 30 to 39 in good health. The chain has TRBV27 and TRBJ1-4; D perhaps matches TRBD1 (6 bases). This CDR3 reads CASKGGGHGEKLFF. The CDR3 nucleotides read TGTGCCAGCAAGGGGGGCGGACATGGGGAAAAACTGTTTTTT. Filled out from reference TRBV27 and TRBJ1-4, the complete variable domain reads EAQVTQNPRYLITVTGKKLTVTCSQNMNHEYMSWYRQDPGLGLRQIYYSMNVEVTDKGDVPEGYKVSRKEKRNFPLILESPSPNQTSLYFCASKGGGHGEKLFFGSGTQLSVL.